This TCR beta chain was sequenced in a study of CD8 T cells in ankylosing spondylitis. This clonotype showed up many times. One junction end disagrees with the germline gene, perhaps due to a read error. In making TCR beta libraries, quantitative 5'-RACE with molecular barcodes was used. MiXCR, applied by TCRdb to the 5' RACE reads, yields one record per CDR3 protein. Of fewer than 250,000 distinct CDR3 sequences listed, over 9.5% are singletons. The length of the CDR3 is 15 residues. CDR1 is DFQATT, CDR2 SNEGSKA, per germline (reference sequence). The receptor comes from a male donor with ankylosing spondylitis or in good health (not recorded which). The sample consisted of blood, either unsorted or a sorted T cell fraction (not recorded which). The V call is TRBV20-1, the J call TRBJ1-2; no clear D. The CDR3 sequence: CSARDNPTANHGYTF. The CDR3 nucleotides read TGCAGTGCTAGAGATAACCCGACGGCTAACCATGGCTACACCTTC.